Presented here are 8 T cell receptor beta chains from one specimen sequenced in a study of blood T cell repertoires in COVID-19. The protocol was immunoSEQ multiplex PCR, while the TCRdb copy is restricted to in-frame clones and leaves out a portion. The data hold around 270,000 clones, with 70% to 90% observed a single time. The sequencing sample was made of PBMCs or T cells enriched from blood (not recorded which). The receptors here all came from a woman aged 25 to 39 who had recovered from COVID-19.

CDR3 nucleotides: TGTGCCACACTAATCGCCAGGAACACTGAAGCTTTCTTT. It is translated as CATLIARNTEAFF. V usage is TRBV28 and J usage is TRBJ1-1; D is undetermined. The CDR3 is 13 amino acids. V dropped 10 bases and J dropped 1 base, with 13 bases sitting between them. Looked up from germline, CDR1 is MDHEN and CDR2 is SYDVKM.

The chain links TRBV7-9 to TRBJ1-1; D gene ambiguous. The V end lost 2 bases, the J end lost 5 bases, and 12 bases lay between the germline ends. Germline CDR1 reads SEHNR; CDR2 reads FQNEAQ (reference sequence). This CDR3 is 14 amino acids long. In DNA, the CDR3 is TGTGCCAGCAGCTTACCCGGGGTTTGGACTGAAGCTTTCTTT. This gives the protein CASSLPGVWTEAFF. The full variable domain, completed using reference TRBV7-9 and TRBJ1-1, is DTGVSQNPRHKITKRGQNVTFRCDPISEHNRLYWYRQTLGQGPEFLTYFQNEAQLEKSRLLSDRFSAERPKGSFSTLEIQRTEQGDSAMYLCASSLPGVWTEAFFGQGTRLTVV.

The chain links TRBV2 to TRBJ2-6, with a weak D call TRBD2 (5 bases). This CDR3 comprises 15 residues. Trimming took 5 bases from V and 5 from J, leaving 13 bases between them. Germline-derived CDR1 and CDR2 are SNHLY and FYNNEI. This chain's CDR3 is CASSWGSTRANVLTF. The CDR3 nucleotides are TGTGCCAGCAGTTGGGGTTCGACTAGGGCCAACGTCCTGACTTTC. Using reference TRBV2 and TRBJ2-6 for the parts outside the CDR3, the full variable domain is EPEVTQTPSHQVTQMGQEVILRCVPISNHLYFYWYRQILGQKVEFLVSFYNNEISEKSEIFDDQFSVERPDGSNFTLKIRSTKLEDSAMYFCASSWGSTRANVLTFGAGSRLTVL.

This chain joins TRBV27 and TRBJ1-5; possible D gene TRBD1, 6 bases. Trimming stripped 2 bases from V and 0 bases from J, with 14 bases between. This CDR3 is 17 amino acids long. Per the germline V gene, CDR1 is MNHEY and CDR2 is SMNVEV (reference sequence). The CDR3 DNA is TGTGCCAGCAGTTTAACTCATGAGGGGGATAGCAATCAGCCCCAGCATTTT. The encoded protein is CASSLTHEGDSNQPQHF.

In its sample, this clone was seen a few times. The gene calls are TRBV19 and TRBJ2-1; the match to TRBD2 covers 7 bases. CDR3 length equals 13 residues. Germline trimming cut 5 bases from V and 14 bases from J; bases unmatched to any gene: 12. The germline V gene encodes CDR1 LNHDA and CDR2 SQIVND (reference sequence). The CDR3 sequence is CASSSSGLRGEFF. The CDR3 DNA reads as TGTGCCAGTAGTTCCTCCGGACTTCGGGGGGAGTTCTTC.

The chain carries TRBV28 and TRBJ1-1; D is ambiguous. CDR1 MDHEN and CDR2 SYDVKM come from the germline V gene. Trimming took 3 bases from V and 4 from J, leaving 9 bases between them. The CDR3 spans 13 residues. The CDR3 DNA is TGTGCCAGCAGTTTCTTACAAACCACTGAAGCTTTCTTT. This sequence encodes CASSFLQTTEAFF.

In nucleotides, the CDR3 is TGTGCCAGCAGCCAAGATGTGGTAGCTGAGCAGTTCTTC. Translated, it gives CASSQDVVAEQFF. The genes are TRBV3-1 (or the pseudogene TRBV3-2) and TRBJ2-1, with D unclear. The CDR3 totals 13 residues. From germline, CDR1 is LGHDT and CDR2 YNNKEL (reference sequence). V shed 0 bases and J shed 9 bases, with 9 bases lying between them.

The chain has TRBV18 and TRBJ2-1; TRBD2 agrees at 9 bases. Per germline, CDR1 KGHSH and CDR2 LQKENI. This CDR3 has 16 residues. V was pared by 5 bases and J by 4 bases, with 9 bases of the junction left unmatched. The CDR3 spells CASSTYLAGTYNEQFF. The CDR3 coding sequence is TGTGCCAGCTCAACGTATCTAGCGGGAACTTACAATGAGCAGTTCTTC.